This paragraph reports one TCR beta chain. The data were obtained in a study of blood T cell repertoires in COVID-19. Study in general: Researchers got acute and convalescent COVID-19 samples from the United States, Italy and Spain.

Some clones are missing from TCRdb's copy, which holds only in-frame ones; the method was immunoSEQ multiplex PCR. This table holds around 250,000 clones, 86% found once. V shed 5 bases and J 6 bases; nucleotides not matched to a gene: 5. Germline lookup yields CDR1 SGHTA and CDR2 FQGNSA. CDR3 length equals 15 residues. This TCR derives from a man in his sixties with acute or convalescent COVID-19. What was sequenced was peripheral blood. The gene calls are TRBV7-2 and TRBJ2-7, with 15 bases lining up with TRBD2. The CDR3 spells CASSQGLAGGGEQYF. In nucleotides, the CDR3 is TGTGCCAGCAGCCAGGGACTAGCGGGAGGTGGCGAGCAGTACTTC.